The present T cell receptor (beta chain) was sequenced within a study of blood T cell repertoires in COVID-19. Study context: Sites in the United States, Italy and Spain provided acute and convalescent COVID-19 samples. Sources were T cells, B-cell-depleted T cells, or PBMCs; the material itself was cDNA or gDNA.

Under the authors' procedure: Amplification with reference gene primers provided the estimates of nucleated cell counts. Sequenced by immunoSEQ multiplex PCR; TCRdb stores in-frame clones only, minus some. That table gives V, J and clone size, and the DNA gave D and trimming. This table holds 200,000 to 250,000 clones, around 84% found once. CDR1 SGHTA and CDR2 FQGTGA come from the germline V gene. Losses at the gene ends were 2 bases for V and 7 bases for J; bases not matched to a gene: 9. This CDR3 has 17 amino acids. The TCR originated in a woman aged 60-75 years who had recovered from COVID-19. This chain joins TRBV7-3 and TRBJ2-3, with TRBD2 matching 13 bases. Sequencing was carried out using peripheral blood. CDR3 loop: CASSLGPTSGGAHTQYF. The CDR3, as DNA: TGTGCCAGCAGCTTAGGACCTACTAGCGGGGGGGCTCATACGCAGTATTTT.